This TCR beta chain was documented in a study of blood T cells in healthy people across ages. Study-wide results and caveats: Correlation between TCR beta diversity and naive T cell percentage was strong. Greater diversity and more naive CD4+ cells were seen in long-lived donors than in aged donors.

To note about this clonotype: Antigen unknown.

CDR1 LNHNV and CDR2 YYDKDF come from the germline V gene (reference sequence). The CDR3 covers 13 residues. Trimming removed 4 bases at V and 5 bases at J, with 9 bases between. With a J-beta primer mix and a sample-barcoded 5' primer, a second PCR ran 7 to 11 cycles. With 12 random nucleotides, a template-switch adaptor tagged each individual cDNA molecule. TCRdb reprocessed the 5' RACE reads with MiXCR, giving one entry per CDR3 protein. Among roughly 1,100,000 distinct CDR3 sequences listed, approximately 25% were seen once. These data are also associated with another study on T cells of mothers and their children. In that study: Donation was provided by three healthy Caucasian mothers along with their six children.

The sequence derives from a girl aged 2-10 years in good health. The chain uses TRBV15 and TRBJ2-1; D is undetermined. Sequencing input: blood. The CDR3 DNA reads TGTGCCACCAGCACCAACCTCCACAATGAGCAGTTCTTC. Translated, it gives CATSTNLHNEQFF.